This TCR beta chain was obtained from a study of T cells in Graves' hyperthyroidism and ophthalmopathy. The overall study: Prior to any treatment, at the point of initial diagnosis, peripheral blood was collected. Findings and limits, study-wide: Peripheral blood also featured most of the thyroid clonotypes expanded above 0.001.

TCR beta CDR3 region amplification was performed from RNA transcripts. First-round RT-PCR with HTBI primers amplified the TCR CDR3 region. One entry per CDR3 protein, called by TCRdb with MiXCR from the multiplex PCR reads. Of 350,000 to 400,000 distinct CDR3 sequences listed, about 15% are singletons. This clonotype occurred many times. Its antigen is unidentified. Together with thyroid ultrasound, orbital computed tomography, serum thyroxine and TRAb, clinical symptoms were used for diagnoses. PBMCs were collected from a 10 ml volume of fresh peripheral blood. V lost 2 bases to trimming and J lost 3 bases; unmatched junction nucleotides: 8. Germline V CDR1 and CDR2: MDHEN, SYDVKM. CDR3 length: 16 amino acids.

The receptor was isolated from a woman in her 30s with Graves' hyperthyroidism. The sample consisted of blood. V and J are TRBV28 and TRBJ1-1; TRBD1 matches at 8 bases. CDR3 sequence reads: CASSLPAGGGDTEAFF. CDR3 bases: TGTGCCAGCAGTTTACCCGCAGGGGGCGGAGACACTGAAGCTTTCTTT.